The 12 T cell receptor beta chains presented below share a single source sample, sequenced in a study of T cell repertoires in cytomegalovirus infection. TCRdb used MiXCR to reprocess the reads, holding one entry per CDR3 protein. The sample has more than 650,000 distinct CDR3 sequences; 35% to 40% are singletons. The material sequenced was PBMCs. The receptor set was obtained from a human donor in good health (CMV status not recorded). Some clones in this sample may be carry-over from other donors' samples.

This clonotype was counted between two and nine times. The chain joins TRBV20-1 to TRBJ2-3; D possibly matches TRBD1 or TRBD2 (6 bases each). V lost 3 bases, J lost 2 bases, and 15 bases lay in between. The CDR3 runs 15 residues. Per the germline V gene, CDR1 is DFQATT and CDR2 is SNEGSKA (reference sequence). As DNA, the CDR3 is TGCAGTGCTAGTGGGGCGGAGGGGGTCACAGATACGCAGTATTTT. Translating gives CSASGAEGVTDTQYF.

The chain couples TRBV2 to TRBJ1-5; D possibly corresponds to TRBD1 (6 bases). The CDR3 extends over 15 amino acids. V dropped 6 bases and J dropped 4 bases, with 16 bases sitting between them. Germline CDR1 SNHLY, CDR2 FYNNEI. In nucleotides, the CDR3 is TGTGCCAGCAGCGATACAGGAAGGGGGAATCAGCCCCAGCATTTT. Amino acid sequence: CASSDTGRGNQPQHF.

This sequence joins TRBV5-1 and TRBJ2-3, with 7 bases lining up with TRBD2. Trimming at V came to 5 bases and at J to 3 bases, leaving 3 bases not matched to a gene. Germline-derived CDR1 and CDR2 are SGHRS and YFSETQ. The CDR3 loop spans 13 amino acids. CDR3 bases: TGCGCCAGCAGGCGGGAGATAACAGATACGCAGTATTTT. This codes for CASRREITDTQYF.

This clonotype has just a few counts. The chain is built from TRBV28 and TRBJ1-1; 7 bases are shared with TRBD1. CDR3 length: 16 amino acids. CDR1 is MDHEN, CDR2 SYDVKM, per germline. V lost 3 bases to trimming and J lost 1 base; unmatched junction nucleotides: 8. In nucleotides, the CDR3 is TGTGCCAGCAGTTTCCCTGTACAGGGGAAGAACACTGAAGCTTTCTTT. It translates to CASSFPVQGKNTEAFF.

This chain links TRBV18 with TRBJ1-2, with TRBD1 as a possible D gene (6 bases). V was clipped by 10 bases and J by 3 bases, with 21 bases between them. CDR1 is KGHSH and CDR2 is LQKENI in the germline V gene. The CDR3 has 15 residues. CDR3 sequence: CATRDMESGDYGYTF. CDR3 nucleotide sequence: TGTGCCACACGGGACATGGAGTCGGGAGACTATGGCTACACCTTC.

This clonotype has only a few counts. The CDR3 DNA reads as TGTGCCAGCAGCTTAAGGGATGGGTACGAGCAGTACTTC. It specifies CASSLRDGYEQYF. The gene calls are TRBV7-9 and TRBJ2-7; unclear D gene. This CDR3 comprises 13 residues. Germline V gene sequence: CDR1 SEHNR, CDR2 FQNEAQ (reference sequence). Deletions cut 2 bases from V and 4 bases from J, with 9 bases between.

The chain employs TRBV5-1 and TRBJ2-5; perhaps D is TRBD1 or TRBD2 (6 bases each). The CDR3 totals 14 residues. V shed 4 bases and J shed 5 bases, with 15 bases lying between them. Germline CDR1 SGHRS, CDR2 YFSETQ. The CDR3 loop is CASSPGGLTETQYF. The CDR3 DNA reads TGCGCCAGCAGCCCTGGGGGGCTTACGGAGACCCAGTACTTC.

Remarks on this clonotype: One junction end disagrees with the germline gene, perhaps due to a read error. J is TRBJ2-3 and V is TRBV4-1; D may be TRBD2 (5 bases). Per the germline V gene, CDR1 is MGHRA and CDR2 is YSYEKL. There are 16 residues in the CDR3. CDR3 in DNA: TGTGCCAGCAGCCAAGAGGGCAGCTCTAGCACAGATACGCAGTATTTT. This sequence encodes CASSQEGSSSTDTQYF.

This clonotype came up a few times. This sequence joins TRBV7-6 and TRBJ2-7; 11 positions agree with TRBD2. V gave up 2 bases and J gave up 4 bases; unmatched junction bases: 4. CDR1 is SGHVS, CDR2 FNYEAQ, per germline. The length of the CDR3 is 15 residues. In nucleotides, the CDR3 is TGTGCCAGCAGCTTAACTAGCGGGAGTGGGTACGAGCAGTACTTC. This translates into CASSLTSGSGYEQYF.

CDR3 in amino acids: CASSLAPGHGYTF. CDR3 in DNA: TGTGCCAGCAGTTTAGCCCCCGGGCATGGCTACACCTTC. This chain links TRBV27 with TRBJ1-2; D gene unclear. The CDR3 is made up of 13 amino acids. V lost 2 bases and J 6 bases, leaving 10 bases between the germline ends. CDR1 MNHEY and CDR2 SMNVEV come from the germline V gene (reference sequence).

The V and J genes are TRBV11-1 and TRBJ2-2; D gene uncertain. The length of the CDR3 is 13 residues. The V gene's germline CDR1 is SGHAT and CDR2 FQDESV (reference sequence). Trimming cost V 1 base and J 6 bases, with 6 bases left between them. Here the CDR3 DNA reads TGTGCCAGCAGCTTAGATTGGGCCGGGGAGCTGTTTTTT. Protein sequence: CASSLDWAGELFF.

This clonotype has ten or more counts. The rearrangement joins TRBV6-1 to TRBJ2-2; 12 bases are shared with TRBD2. Germline-derived CDR1 and CDR2 are MNHNS and SASEGT. V shed 3 bases and J 4 bases; nucleotides not matched to a gene: 0. The CDR3 covers 15 residues. CDR3 protein: CASSETSGSTGELFF. The CDR3 nucleotides are TGTGCCAGCAGTGAGACTAGCGGGAGCACCGGGGAGCTGTTTTTT.